This T cell receptor (beta chain) is from a study of human T cells and chemical hapten exposure (dated by TCRdb to about 2021). Concerning the study at large: For sensitization, 2% DPC in acetone was applied to a roughly 2 cm by roughly 2 cm area of upper inner arm skin. Libraries were combined into a pool for sequencing, and differences in TCR yield between samples came mainly from small differences in library volumes within the pool. Approximately 30 alopecia patients provided blood for TCR sequencing at one to four time points (pre-sensitization, 2, 6 and 24 weeks). Patients additionally received weekly therapeutic DPC doses to the scalp throughout the roughly 26-week study period. In alopecia patients, the study followed how the peripheral blood TCR repertoire changed in vivo over primary and secondary sensitization to diphenylcyclopropenone (DPC), a hapten. Patient blood was sampled pre-sensitization (week 0) and at 2, 6 and about 24 weeks after DPC sensitization. Patch testing was done on the upper back using Finn chambers containing 0.01% DPC, and results were scored after 6 days according to International Contact Dermatitis Research Group standards. The mostly female patient cohort included alopecia areata with under or over 50% scalp involvement, alopecia totalis and alopecia universalis. What the research found in general, with its limitations: Patch test score correlated positively with the number of PT1 expanded TCRs, reaching significance at thresholds 8, 16 and 32 but not at 4. Because all patients had alopecia, a presumed autoimmune disease, the immune response of the patients might differ from that of healthy individuals. Significantly more large CDR3 similarity clusters were formed by expanded TCRs than by pre-sensitization or healthy control sets, consistent with antigen-driven responses. After repeated subsampling, the strength of the expansion versus patch-test correlation and the threshold at which it became significant changed. DPC sensitization did not change how many TCRs were above 1 in 1000 frequency, and no evidence was found of alterations in global repertoire structure.

The time point label, read with the paper, signifies: patch test 3, about 24 weeks after DPC sensitization. Taken with the paper, the label for treatment or condition translates to: therapeutic diphenylcyclopropenone sensitization with weekly scalp DPC. At each patch-test visit, blood was drawn before the patch test was applied. To be eligible, patients had to be aged 18 to 70, diagnosed with alopecia and judged suitable for DPC therapy, while pregnant patients were excluded. Total RNA was extracted from unfractionated whole blood collected in Tempus Blood RNA tubes. This clonotype occurred a few times. Its antigen remains undetermined. Base-call qualities are not available, and no considerably larger clone is one nucleotide away. According to the germline V gene (reference sequence), CDR1 reads SEHNR and CDR2 reads FQNEAQ. V and J are trimmed by 5 bases and 2 bases, and the gene matches miss 8 bases of the junction. Including cysteine and phenylalanine, the CDR3 has 18 amino acids. The sequence is cut down to CDR3 DNA, 54 bases in frame from base 1.

Libraries came from RACE. The reads were generated on a NextSeq 500. Library preparation attached unique molecular identifiers to individual cDNA molecules for quantitative, reproducible TCR counting. Both TCR alpha and TCR beta chains were sequenced from each blood RNA sample. In the paper's pipeline: The median number of TCRs per sample was 90,000 to 100,000, ranging from about 20,000 to 750,000. V, J and CDR3 annotation of the TCR reads was performed with the Decombinator software suite. For PS versus PT1 abundance plots, all samples were subsampled to the same number of TCRs (28,000). TCRs were defined as expanded if absent before sensitization and observed at least eight times at the 2-week time point. The raw public reads went through TCRdb reprocessing: fastp at Q25, MiXCR clone calling, in-frame beta chains kept. Every entry covers one CDR3 protein and lists the most common genes and DNA from its rows. TCRdb, rather than the study authors, made the V and J calls. For this sample there are about 160,000 distinct CDR3 sequences; 25% to 30% appear just once. The ten largest clones represent approximately 2.1% of the sample.

The TCR originated in a woman under 30 with alopecia areata. Some clones in this sample may be carry-over from other donors' samples. Recombination joined TRBV7-9 with TRBJ2-3, and 15 junctional nucleotides match TRBD2. Sequencing was performed on whole blood, taken in connection with sensitization to the hapten diphenylcyclopropenone (DPC). CDR3 sequence: CASSAGLAGGRDTDTQYF. The sequenced DNA is TGTGCCAGCAGCGCAGGACTAGCGGGGGGGCGAGACACAGATACGCAGTATTTT. The entire variable domain, with the stretches around the CDR3 drawn from the reference TRBV7-9 and TRBJ2-3 proteins, is DTGVSQNPRHKITKRGQNVTFRCDPISEHNRLYWYRQTLGQGPEFLTYFQNEAQLEKSRLLSDRFSAERPKGSFSTLEIQRTEQGDSAMYLCASSAGLAGGRDTDTQYFGPGTRLTVL.